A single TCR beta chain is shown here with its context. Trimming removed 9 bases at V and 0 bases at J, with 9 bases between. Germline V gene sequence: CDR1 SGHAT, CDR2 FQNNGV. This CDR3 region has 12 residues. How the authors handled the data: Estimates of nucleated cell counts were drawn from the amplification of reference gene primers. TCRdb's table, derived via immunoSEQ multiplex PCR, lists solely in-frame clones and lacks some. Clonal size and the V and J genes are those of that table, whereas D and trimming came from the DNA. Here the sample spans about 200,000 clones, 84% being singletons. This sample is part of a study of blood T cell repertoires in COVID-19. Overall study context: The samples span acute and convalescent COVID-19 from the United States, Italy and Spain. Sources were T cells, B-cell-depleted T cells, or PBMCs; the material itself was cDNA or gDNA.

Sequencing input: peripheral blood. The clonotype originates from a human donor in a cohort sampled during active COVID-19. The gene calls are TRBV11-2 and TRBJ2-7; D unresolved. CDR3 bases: TGTGCCAGTTTGGCTGCCTCCTACGAGCAGTACTTC. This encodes CASLAASYEQYF.